Given below is one TCR beta chain in context. The clone's antigen remains unknown. Base qualities are not at hand, and no much larger clone is one base apart. This entry is derived from a study of T cells after yellow fever vaccination (dated by TCRdb to between 2018 and 2021). With respect to the entire study: Libraries from fractions with low cell numbers were prepared with the SMART-Seq v4 Ultra Low Input RNA kit. Two healthy male donors, one aged 18 to 29 and one aged 30 to 40 years, made up the cohort. Blood was drawn at multiple timepoints before and after primary and secondary immunization, with bulk PBMC replicates and cell subsets isolated. Bulk TCR alpha and beta repertoires were sequenced longitudinally to track T-cell clones before and after primary and booster YFV17D yellow fever vaccination. Here is what the overall study found, with its caveats: Because only two donors were included in the study, the extent to which the findings can be generalized is limited. Computational filtering was needed because FACS-sorted repertoires could contain abundant contaminating clonotypes from the bulk population. Compared with the primary T-cell response, the secondary T-cell response was faster but weaker, reaching its peak on day 5 rather than on day 15. A small share of clonotypes was detected in both CD4 and CD8 compartments, with the overlap likely arising from convergent recombination. After the booster, most clones that had expanded after primary vaccination were detected again (around 96% of CD4 and around 88% of CD8), suggesting broad maintenance of memory.

Relative to germline, V is missing 5 bases and J is missing 6 bases, with 9 bases of the junction outside any gene match. The CDR3 runs 15 amino acids, cysteine and phenylalanine included. Kept here is only the CDR3 DNA, which spans 45 bases and is read in frame from base 1. From the germline V gene, CDR1 is SGHTA and CDR2 is FQGNSA. Sample treatment or condition, as interpreted from the label and publication: live attenuated yellow fever vaccine strain. At each blood-draw timepoint, two biological replicates of bulk PBMCs were collected. PBMCs were isolated from peripheral blood using a standard Ficoll-Paque protocol. RNA was extracted with TriZol from bulk PBMCs, CD4 and CD8 fractions, and dextramer-positive and dextramer-negative fractions. TCR cDNA was synthesized by 5'RACE template switching, through which a universal primer site and unique molecular identifiers were introduced. Priming for cDNA synthesis came from both the TCR alpha and TCR beta constant segments. Library amplification used two PCR steps, and the second PCR step added sample barcodes and sequencing adapters. Sequencing of libraries was done on Illumina HiSeq 2500 (2x100 bp) or NovaSeq (2x150 bp). As for the original processing: MIGEC handled demultiplexing of reads and collapsing into UMI consensus sequences, while MiXCR performed V(D)J alignment. Clonotypes responding to the vaccine were identified with edgeR on replicate PBMC samples, with the criteria of FDR below 0.01 and a log2 fold change above 5 up to day 15. CD4 or CD8 identity was assigned to each bulk clonotype according to whether the clonotype was present at higher abundance in the sequenced CD4 repertoire or the sequenced CD8 repertoire. The public reads were run again by TCRdb, first through fastp at Q25 and then through MiXCR, and only productive beta chains were kept. When rows share a CDR3 protein, they turn into one entry using the most common DNA and genes. Here the V and J calls rest on TCRdb's processing, not on the authors' analysis. The sample table contains under 550,000 distinct CDR3 sequences; only one count was recorded for around a fifth of them. About a sixth of the sample lies in the top ten.

The receptor comes from a man in his late teens or twenties who received the YFV17D yellow fever vaccine. The material sequenced was PBMCs, taken about 20 days after the first yellow fever vaccination. The chain links TRBV7-2 with TRBJ2-2; TRBD1 lines up with 7 middle nucleotides. CDR3 loop: CASSPQGVRAGELFF. The sequenced DNA is TGTGCCAGCAGCCCCCAGGGGGTGAGGGCCGGGGAGCTGTTTTTT.